This entry lists 28 T cell receptor beta chains sequenced from one sample in a study of OX40 agonist ivuxolimab in advanced cancers. Only in-frame clones appear in the TCRdb table, and some are missing; sequencing was by immunoSEQ multiplex PCR. The sample includes about 79,000 clones, 94% of them seen just once. Material: CD4+ or CD8+ T cells sorted from blood, obtained in a trial of the OX40 agonist ivuxolimab. Every receptor here comes from an adult with an advanced solid tumor such as melanoma, head and neck, liver or kidney cancer.

The rearrangement joins TRBV19 to TRBJ1-1; D uncertain. V shed 0 bases and J shed 4 bases, with 15 bases lying between them. The CDR3 runs to 16 residues. CDR1 and CDR2 (germline): LNHDA, SQIVND (reference sequence). Here the CDR3 reads CASSIDGGGMGTEAFF. In nucleotides, the CDR3 is TGTGCCAGTAGTATAGATGGTGGAGGGATGGGCACTGAAGCTTTCTTT.

The rearrangement joins TRBV7-6 to TRBJ2-3; D is unresolved. Germline V lookup: CDR1 SGHVS, CDR2 FNYEAQ. This CDR3 has 13 amino acids. Trimming took off 0 bases at V and 5 bases at J, with 6 bases between the two ends. The CDR3 loop is CASSLALEDTQYF. DNA for the CDR3: TGTGCCAGCAGCTTAGCCCTCGAAGATACGCAGTATTTT.

The rearrangement links TRBV18 to TRBJ2-3, with 10 bases matching TRBD2. CDR3 size: 16 residues. The germline V gene encodes CDR1 KGHSH and CDR2 LQKENI. Trimming took 3 bases from V and 2 from J; bases not matched to a gene: 5. This chain's CDR3 is CASSPVGTSDTDTQYF. The DNA for the CDR3 is TGTGCCAGCTCACCGGTAGGGACTAGCGACACAGATACGCAGTATTTT.

V and J are TRBV9 and TRBJ1-4; D gene uncertain. V lost 0 bases and J 6 bases, leaving 12 bases between the germline ends. The CDR3 has 15 residues. The germline gives CDR1 SGDLS, CDR2 YYNGEE. This chain's CDR3 is CASSVDKGEYEKLFF. CDR3 in DNA: TGTGCCAGCAGCGTAGATAAGGGTGAGTATGAAAAACTGTTTTTT.

This clone was observed a single time. This sample includes further DNA sequences coding for the same CDR3. The V gene is TRBV7-7, the J gene TRBJ2-7; TRBD1 aligns across 10 bases. Looked up from germline, CDR1 is SSHAT and CDR2 is FNYEAQ (reference sequence). The length of the CDR3 is 13 residues. J was trimmed by 4 bases and V by 6 bases; bases with no gene match: 3. Written as DNA, the CDR3 is TGTGCCAGCAGTCCGGGACAGGGGTACGAGCAGTACTTC. This codes for CASSPGQGYEQYF.

V and J are TRBV9 and TRBJ2-3, with 8 bases aligning to TRBD2. With 6 bases clipped from V and 2 bases from J, the junction kept 11 bases outside the gene matches. Germline CDR1 and CDR2: SGDLS and YYNGEE. The CDR3 is 16 residues long. This chain's CDR3 is CASTSGTRVDTDTQYF. The CDR3 DNA is TGTGCCAGCACGTCCGGGACTAGGGTTGACACAGATACGCAGTATTTT.

This chain connects TRBV2 to TRBJ1-2; tentatively, D is TRBD1 (5 bases). Germline lookup yields CDR1 SNHLY and CDR2 FYNNEI. This CDR3 is 15 amino acids long. The V gene lost 3 bases and the J gene lost 2 bases, with 13 bases spanning the gap. This chain's CDR3 is CASSDAGGINYGYTF. The CDR3 DNA sequence: TGTGCCAGCAGTGATGCCGGGGGGATCAACTATGGCTACACCTTC. Using reference TRBV2 and TRBJ1-2 for the parts outside the CDR3, the full variable domain is EPEVTQTPSHQVTQMGQEVILRCVPISNHLYFYWYRQILGQKVEFLVSFYNNEISEKSEIFDDQFSVERPDGSNFTLKIRSTKLEDSAMYFCASSDAGGINYGYTFGSGTRLTVV.

V usage is TRBV6-5 and J usage is TRBJ1-5; D gene ambiguous. CDR1 and CDR2 from the germline V gene are MNHEY and SVGAGI. The V and J ends lost 0 bases and 5 bases respectively, with 5 bases between them. The CDR3 loop spans 13 amino acids. In nucleotides, the CDR3 is TGTGCCAGCAGTTACTCCGGGGATCAGCCCCAGCATTTT. Amino acid sequence: CASSYSGDQPQHF.

The rearrangement joins TRBV19 to TRBJ2-2; D not resolved. Deletions cut 3 bases from V and 5 bases from J, with 4 bases between. The CDR3 extends over 12 amino acids. The V gene's germline CDR1 is LNHDA and CDR2 SQIVND (reference sequence). CDR3 sequence: CASSMKTGELFF. CDR3 bases: TGTGCCAGTAGTATGAAAACCGGGGAGCTGTTTTTT.

The rearrangement links TRBV5-6 to TRBJ2-5; maybe TRBD2 (5 bases). The CDR3 totals 16 residues. Germline values: CDR1 SGHDT, CDR2 YYEEEE. The V end lost 0 bases, the J end lost 4 bases, and 16 bases lay between the germline ends. The CDR3 DNA is TGTGCCAGCAGCTTGGTTGGGGTAGCCGGGGTAGAGACCCAGTACTTC. Encoded protein: CASSLVGVAGVETQYF.

The chain links TRBV27 to TRBJ2-1; D perhaps matches TRBD1 (5 bases). Germline V gene lookup returns CDR1 MNHEY and CDR2 SMNVEV (reference sequence). V dropped 4 bases and J dropped 5 bases, with 9 bases sitting between them. The CDR3 extends over 13 amino acids. CDR3 in DNA: TGTGCCAGCAGTTCAGGGTTGAACAATGAGCAGTTCTTC. Protein product: CASSSGLNNEQFF.

V usage is TRBV5-4 and J usage is TRBJ2-7; D is possibly TRBD1 or TRBD2 (5 bases each). V dropped 0 bases and J dropped 6 bases, with 13 bases sitting between them. This CDR3 is built from 14 residues. The germline V gene encodes CDR1 SGHNT and CDR2 YYREEE (reference sequence). CDR3 in amino acids: CASSLGGASGEQYF. The CDR3 nucleotides read TGTGCCAGCAGCTTGGGGGGCGCGAGCGGCGAGCAGTACTTC.

V is TRBV27 and J is TRBJ2-5; maybe TRBD2 (5 bases). V was pared by 7 bases and J by 3 bases, with 15 bases between. Germline-derived CDR1 and CDR2 are MNHEY and SMNVEV (reference sequence). CDR3 length: 14 amino acids. The DNA of the CDR3 is TGTGCCAGCAAAAGGAGCGGATGGGAAGAGACCCAGTACTTC. Protein sequence: CASKRSGWEETQYF.

The genes are TRBV7-2 and TRBJ2-7; 7 bases match TRBD2. The junction had 2 bases not matched to a gene; V was cut back by 0 bases and J by 3 bases. CDR3 length equals 14 residues. The germline V gene encodes CDR1 SGHTA and CDR2 FQGNSA. CDR3 sequence: CASSLAGGIYEQYF. The CDR3 nucleotides read TGTGCCAGCAGCTTAGCGGGAGGGATCTACGAGCAGTACTTC.

This chain joins TRBV29-1 and TRBJ2-1; D possibly corresponds to TRBD2 (5 bases). The germline V gene encodes CDR1 SQVTM and CDR2 ANQGSEA. Trimming stripped 1 base from V and 0 bases from J, with 16 bases between. CDR3 length: 17 residues. The CDR3 is CSVEGIGELSSYNEQFF. The CDR3 region has the DNA TGCAGCGTTGAAGGTATCGGGGAGTTGAGCTCCTACAATGAGCAGTTCTTC.

The V gene is TRBV19, the J gene TRBJ2-5, with 10 bases matching TRBD2. J gave up 5 bases and V 5 bases, and 11 bases lay outside the gene matches. This CDR3 has 16 residues. CDR1 is LNHDA, CDR2 SQIVND, per germline (reference sequence). CDR3 sequence reads: CASSQRKGLAWETQYF. For the CDR3, the DNA is TGTGCCAGTAGTCAACGAAAGGGACTAGCGTGGGAGACCCAGTACTTC.

The gene calls are TRBV15 and TRBJ2-3; D possibly corresponds to TRBD2 (5 bases). The V end lost 1 base, the J end lost 3 bases, and 11 bases lay between the germline ends. The CDR3 is 15 residues long. Germline CDR1 and CDR2: LNHNV and YYDKDF (reference sequence). The CDR3 is CATSRGEGQTDTQYF. The CDR3 coding sequence is TGTGCCACCAGCAGAGGCGAGGGTCAGACAGATACGCAGTATTTT.

With respect to this clone: Other DNA variants within this sample encode the same CDR3. The rearrangement uses TRBV6-1 and TRBJ2-1; no clear D gene. V was cut by 1 base and J by 0 bases, with 4 bases left in between. CDR3 length equals 14 residues. CDR1 MNHNS and CDR2 SASEGT come from the germline V gene. This CDR3 is CASSEGSSYNEQFF. As DNA, the CDR3 is TGTGCCAGCAGTGAAGGGAGCTCCTACAATGAGCAGTTCTTC.

The CDR3 DNA is TGTGCTAGTGGTCTCCGGGACAGCTCCTACGAGCAGTACTTC. Translated: CASGLRDSSYEQYF. The rearrangement joins TRBV12-5 to TRBJ2-5; 7 nucleotides agree with TRBD1. The J call is doubtful: the DNA matches TRBJ2-7 better. The CDR3 is 14 residues long. Per germline, CDR1 LGHNT and CDR2 FRNRAP.

This rearrangement joins TRBV30 to TRBJ2-3; D may be TRBD1 (6 bases). Looked up from germline, CDR1 is GTSNPN and CDR2 is SVGIG (reference sequence). V was cut by 8 bases and J by 0 bases, with 21 bases left in between. CDR3 length: 16 amino acids. This CDR3 reads CALNGDNLISTDTQYF. In DNA, the CDR3 is TGTGCCCTAAATGGGGACAATCTTATTAGCACAGATACGCAGTATTTT. The entire variable domain, with the rest obtained from reference TRBV30 and TRBJ2-3, is as follows: SQTIHQWPATLVQPVGSPLSLECTVEGTSNPNLYWYRQAAGRGLQLLFYSVGIGQISSEVPQNLSASRPQDRQFILSSKKLLLSDSGFYLCALNGDNLISTDTQYFGPGTRLTVL.

The rearrangement links TRBV4-3 to TRBJ1-4; D remains ambiguous. Germline assignment: CDR1 LGHNA and CDR2 YSLEER. V lost 2 bases to trimming and J lost 5 bases, with 15 bases between them. This CDR3 comprises 16 residues. The DNA of the CDR3 is TGCGCCAGCAGCCAACGGTTGGAGGTCTTAAATGAAAAACTGTTTTTT. It yields the protein CASSQRLEVLNEKLFF.

The gene calls are TRBV11-2 and TRBJ2-3; the D is unclear. The CDR3 runs to 13 residues. From germline, CDR1 is SGHAT and CDR2 FQNNGV. Trimming stripped 4 bases from V and 2 bases from J, with 7 bases between. CDR3 bases: TGTGCCAGCAGCTGGTCCTCCACAGATACGCAGTATTTT. This translates into CASSWSSTDTQYF.

In this sample, this clone turned up once. The gene calls are TRBV11-2 and TRBJ2-7; 13 nucleotides match TRBD2. Germline CDR1 is SGHAT and CDR2 is FQNNGV. This CDR3 spans 15 amino acids. With V trimmed by 5 bases and J by 5 bases, 6 bases remained unmatched. DNA for the CDR3: TGTGCCAGCAGCACCGGACTAGCGGGAGTCGACGAGCAGTACTTC. Protein sequence: CASSTGLAGVDEQYF.

The V call is TRBV4-1, the J call TRBJ2-1; a possible D gene is TRBD2 (5 bases). Germline CDR1 and CDR2: MGHRA and YSYEKL. CDR3 length: 15 residues. The V end was cut by 0 bases, the J end by 7 bases, with 13 bases between. CDR3 bases: TGCGCCAGCAGCCAAGATAGCCTAGCCCGGAATGAGCAGTTCTTC. As protein: CASSQDSLARNEQFF.

The chain recombines TRBV4-2 with TRBJ2-5, with D possibly being TRBD2 (6 bases). V lost 2 bases, J lost 5 bases, and 21 bases lay in between. Germline CDR1 LGHNA, CDR2 YNFKEQ. This CDR3 comprises 17 residues. This CDR3 is CASSQPLGSEYTETQYF. CDR3 sequence (DNA): TGTGCCAGCAGCCAACCTCTCGGGAGCGAATATACGGAGACCCAGTACTTC.

The chain carries TRBV19 and TRBJ1-6; D is perhaps TRBD1 (6 bases). The CDR3 extends over 15 amino acids. The germline V gene encodes CDR1 LNHDA and CDR2 SQIVND (reference sequence). V lost 6 bases and J 3 bases, leaving 12 bases between the germline ends. The CDR3 here is CASSPEGVYNSPLHF. CDR3 nucleotide sequence: TGTGCCAGTAGCCCAGAGGGGGTCTATAATTCACCCCTCCACTTT.

This rearrangement joins TRBV27 to TRBJ2-7, with D maybe TRBD2 (5 bases). Looked up from germline, CDR1 is MNHEY and CDR2 is SMNVEV (reference sequence). The CDR3 totals 15 residues. V dropped 5 bases and J dropped 1 base, with 15 bases sitting between them. CDR3 nucleotide sequence: TGTGCCAGCAGTGGGCCTGCCACGGGATCCTACGAGCAGTACTTC. It yields the protein CASSGPATGSYEQYF.

The chain joins TRBV6-1 to TRBJ1-6, with a tentative D call TRBD1 (5 bases). The CDR3 length is 11 residues. Germline-derived CDR1 and CDR2 are MNHNS and SASEGT. V lost 9 bases and J lost 5, with 5 bases in between. The CDR3 DNA reads as TGTGCCAGAGGGGATAATTCACCCCTCCACTTT. It encodes CARGDNSPLHF.